A selection of T cell receptor beta chains follows, all from one sample in a study of molecular identifiers for immune sequencing clone quantification. From the PCR reads, TCRdb called clonotypes with MiXCR, one entry per CDR3 protein. The table shows nearly 650,000 distinct CDR3 sequences, with about 25% occurring only once. Material: naive CD8+ T cells from blood, with Jurkat cell RNA spiked in. These receptor sequences come from a human donor in good health. Some libraries in this study had Jurkat cell RNA spiked in. Each CDR3 is given with its conserved first and last residue. The D gene is left open where the match is weak. Clone size appears in some rows only: once, few, many, or a class for an expanded clone.

-,TRBJ2-7,TRBV11-2,-,CASTPLVYEQYF,TGTGCCAGCACCCCCTTAGTTTACGAGCAGTACTTC
few,TRBJ2-7,TRBV20-1,TRBD2,CSAIPAGGPTYEQYF,TGCAGTGCTATTCCCGCGGGGGGGCCAACCTACGAGCAGTACTTC
few,TRBJ2-6,TRBV7-9,TRBD2,CASSLWDYRTGANVLTF,TGTGCCAGCAGCTTATGGGACTACAGGACAGGGGCCAACGTCCTGACTTTC
few,TRBJ2-3,TRBV15,-,CATSTYPTDTQYF,TGTGCCACCAGCACCTACCCTACAGATACGCAGTATTTT
-,TRBJ2-5,TRBV20-1,TRBD2,CSAREGLAGGYQETQYF,TGCAGTGCTAGAGAAGGACTAGCGGGGGGGTACCAAGAGACCCAGTACTTC
many,TRBJ1-5,TRBV27,-,CASSLGVNQPQHF,TGCGCCAGCAGCTTAGGGGTCAATCAGCCCCAGCATTTT
many,TRBJ1-1,TRBV6-2/TRBV6-3,-,CASSRGIIEAFF,TGTGCCAGCAGTCGCGGGATCATTGAAGCTTTCTTT
-,TRBJ2-1,TRBV27,-,CASSLPTRNEQFF,TGTGCCAGCAGTTTGCCGACTAGGAATGAGCAGTTCTTC
once,TRBJ2-7,TRBV7-9,TRBD2,CASSARGGRADEQYF,TGTGCCAGCAGCGCCCGGGGGGGGCGGGCGGACGAGCAGTACTTC
-,TRBJ2-3,TRBV4-1,TRBD2,CASSHQVSGGLHTDTQYF,TGCGCCAGCAGCCACCAAGTTAGCGGGGGGCTACACACAGATACGCAGTATTTT
-,TRBJ2-7,TRBV7-9,-,CASRGPPDEQNF,TGTGCCAGCCGGGGGCCTCCTGACGAGCAGAACTTC
-,TRBJ2-7,TRBV4-1,TRBD2,CARRQIRGGSCEQCF,TGCGCCCGCCGCCAGATTAGGGGAGGGTCCTGCGAGCAGTGCTTC
-,TRBJ1-4,TRBV6-4,-,CASSDRVGSEKLFF,TGCGCCAGCAGTGACCGGGTGGGGTCGGAAAAACTGTTTTTT
-,TRBJ2-7,TRBV20-1,TRBD2,CSARLGTSGIWREQYF,TGCAGTGCTAGACTTGGGACTAGCGGGATATGGAGGGAGCAGTACTTC
few,TRBJ2-2,TRBV9,-,CASSAPITEPNTGELFF,TGTGCCAGCAGCGCTCCGATAACTGAGCCGAACACCGGGGAGCTGTTTTTT
many,TRBJ2-3,TRBV4-3,-,CASSQDRAGTEADTQYF,TGCGCCAGCAGCCAAGATCGTGCGGGGACCGAGGCAGATACGCAGTATTTT
few,TRBJ2-7,TRBV7-9,-,CASSPPGSREQYF,TGTGCCAGCAGCCCACCCGGAAGCCGCGAGCAGTACTTC
many,TRBJ1-1,TRBV3-1,-,CASSHPRGPEAFF,TGTGCCAGCAGCCACCCCCGAGGACCTGAAGCTTTCTTT
-,TRBJ1-4,TRBV9,-,CASSPGQRPTNEKLFF,TGTGCCAGCAGCCCAGGACAGCGCCCAACTAATGAAAAACTGTTTTTT
-,TRBJ1-4,TRBV7-2,TRBD1,CASSPMATGVEELFF,TGTGCCAGCAGCCCCATGGCTACAGGGGTTGAAGAACTGTTTTTT
-,TRBJ1-3,TRBV6-2/TRBV6-3,-,CASSYVVGSGTTIYF,TGTGCCAGCAGTTACGTGGTGGGATCTGGAACCACCATATATTTT
-,TRBJ2-4,TRBV15,-,CATSRDFRGSAKNIQYF,TGTGCCACCAGCAGAGATTTTAGGGGCTCAGCCAAAAACATTCAGTACTTC
many,TRBJ1-5,TRBV12-3/TRBV12-4,-,CASSLAGGDQHF,TGTGCCAGCAGTTTAGCTGGAGGGGACCAGCATTTT
-,TRBJ2-3,TRBV4-1,-,CASSQGGSSEPRVDTQYF,TGCGCCAGCAGCCAAGGCGGGTCTAGCGAGCCGAGGGTCGATACGCAGTATTTT
-,TRBJ1-1,TRBV4-3,-,CASSQARQLNTEAFF,TGCGCCAGCAGCCAAGCACGACAGTTGAACACTGAAGCTTTCTTT
many,TRBJ1-5,TRBV12-5,-,CASGRDYSNQPQHF,TGTGCTAGTGGGCGGGATTATAGCAATCAGCCCCAGCATTTT
few,TRBJ2-5,TRBV4-1,TRBD1,CASSLSSTGLETQYF,TGCGCCAGCAGCTTGTCCTCGACAGGGCTGGAGACCCAGTACTTC
-,TRBJ1-5,TRBV12-3/TRBV12-4,-,CASSPADWAENQPQHF,TGTGCCAGCAGCCCCGCGGACTGGGCAGAAAATCAGCCCCAGCATTTT
few,TRBJ1-3,TRBV7-9,TRBD1,CASSSGTRFRGHSGNTIYF,TGTGCCAGCAGCTCCGGAACCAGGTTCAGGGGGCATTCGGGAAACACCATATATTTT
-,TRBJ2-5,TRBV5-1,-,CPSSLDVQETHYF,TGCCCCAGCAGCCTGGACGTCCAAGAGACCCACTACTTC
-,TRBJ2-7,TRBV14,TRBD2,CASSAGRGSRAYEQYF,TGTGCCAGCAGCGCTGGCCGCGGGAGCCGCGCCTACGAGCAGTACTTC
few,TRBJ2-1,TRBV7-2,TRBD2,CASSSPPGLAGVDEQFF,TGTGCCAGCAGCTCGCCTCCGGGACTAGCGGGAGTGGATGAGCAGTTCTTC
many,TRBJ2-5,TRBV3-1,TRBD2,CASSQGTSGTQETQYF,TGTGCCAGCAGCCAAGGGACTAGCGGGACCCAAGAGACCCAGTACTTC
few,TRBJ2-1,TRBV28,-,CASTTMVHHWRFF,TGTGCCAGCACGACGATGGTACATCACTGGCGGTTCTTC
-,TRBJ1-4,TRBV18,-,CASSPFNEKLFF,TGTGCCAGCTCACCGTTTAATGAAAAACTGTTTTTT
few,TRBJ2-7,TRBV9,TRBD1,CASSPHRDRGYEQYF,TGTGCCAGCAGCCCCCACAGGGACAGGGGGTACGAGCAGTACTTC
-,TRBJ2-3,TRBV5-4,TRBD2,CASRTSGAQNTQYF,TGTGCCAGCAGGACTAGCGGGGCACAGAACACGCAGTATTTT
many,TRBJ1-5,TRBV5-6,TRBD1,CASSFGQANQPQHF,TGTGCCAGCAGCTTTGGACAGGCCAATCAGCCCCAGCATTTT
few,TRBJ2-3,TRBV7-6,-,CASSLEWSTDTQYF,TGTGCCAGCAGCTTAGAGTGGAGCACAGATACGCAGTATTTT
many,TRBJ2-5,TRBV15,-,CATSSSLRETQYF,TGTGCCACCAGCTCCTCCCTTCGGGAGACCCAGTACTTC
few,TRBJ1-5,TRBV19,TRBD1,CASLDRVGSSSNQPQHF,TGTGCCAGCCTGGACAGGGTAGGTTCTTCGAGCAATCAGCCCCAGCATTTT
few,TRBJ2-4,TRBV20-1,TRBD2,CSASRREENIQYF,TGCAGTGCTAGTCGGCGGGAGGAAAACATTCAGTACTTC
many,TRBJ2-7,TRBV19,TRBD2,CASSPGGLVGNEQYF,TGTGCCAGTAGTCCGGGGGGACTAGTAGGTAACGAGCAGTACTTC
many,TRBJ2-7,TRBV7-2,-,CASSLVDTSYEQYF,TGTGCCAGCAGCTTAGTTGACACCTCCTACGAGCAGTACTTC
many,TRBJ2-2,TRBV2,-,CASSEVSNPRAGELFF,TGTGCCAGCAGTGAGGTCAGCAACCCCAGAGCCGGGGAGCTGTTTTTT
-,TRBJ2-5,TRBV2,TRBD2,CASSFFQLAGTATQYF,TGTGCCAGCAGTTTCTTCCAACTAGCGGGCACGGCGACCCAGTACTTC
few,TRBJ2-7,TRBV6-1,-,CASSEISVHEQYF,TGTGCCAGCAGTGAAATTTCTGTGCACGAGCAGTACTTC
many,TRBJ2-7,TRBV29-1,TRBD1,CSVTTGVEQYF,TGCAGCGTAACTACAGGGGTCGAGCAGTACTTC
few,TRBJ2-2,TRBV7-6,TRBD2,CASSGGTSMGGELFF,TGTGCCAGCAGCGGAGGGACTAGTATGGGCGGGGAGCTGTTTTTT